One sample yielded the 32 T cell receptor beta chains listed below, sequenced in a study of blood T cell repertoires in COVID-19. Profiling relied on immunoSEQ multiplex PCR, and the TCRdb table lists in-frame clones only, not all of them. The table has approximately 380,000 clones, 80% to 95% seen once; the top ten hold roughly 0.9%. Input material: PBMCs or T cells enriched from blood (not recorded which). These receptors all stem from a woman between 35 and 50 years old who had been exposed to COVID-19.

V gene TRBV15 combines with J gene TRBJ1-5; D is possibly TRBD1 (5 bases). There are 17 residues in the CDR3. CDR1 and CDR2 from the germline V gene are LNHNV and YYDKDF (reference sequence). Trimming shortened V by 0 bases and J by 4 bases, and 16 bases separated the two germline ends. In nucleotides, the CDR3 is TGTGCCACCAGCAGAGATCTTGGGGCTCTGGTAAATCAGCCCCAGCATTTT. Its protein product is CATSRDLGALVNQPQHF.

This sequence joins TRBV19 and TRBJ1-2; TRBD1 matches 8 bases. V shed 4 bases and J 10 bases; nucleotides not matched to a gene: 14. The CDR3 spans 15 residues. Germline CDR1 LNHDA, CDR2 SQIVND (reference sequence). As DNA, the CDR3 is TGTGCCAGTAGTAGAGGAGGGACAGGCGATCCGGCCTACACCTTC. This codes for CASSRGGTGDPAYTF. Filled out from reference TRBV19 and TRBJ1-2, the complete variable domain reads DGGITQSPKYLFRKEGQNVTLSCEQNLNHDAMYWYRQDPGQGLRLIYYSQIVNDFQKGDIAEGYSVSREKKESFPLTVTSAQKNPTAFYLCASSRGGTGDPAYTFGSGTRLTVV.

V and J are TRBV5-5 and TRBJ2-7; 7 nucleotides align to TRBD2. CDR1 and CDR2 from the germline V gene are SGHKS and YYEKEE (reference sequence). J gave up 4 bases and V 4 bases, and 11 bases lay outside the gene matches. The CDR3 has 15 amino acids. CDR3 sequence: CASSHSGLADYEQYF. In nucleotides, the CDR3 is TGTGCCAGCAGCCACTCTGGCCTAGCGGATTACGAGCAGTACTTC.

The rearrangement joins TRBV15 to TRBJ2-1, with D unresolved. From germline, CDR1 is LNHNV and CDR2 YYDKDF (reference sequence). V dropped 1 base and J dropped 5 bases, with 9 bases sitting between them. The CDR3 covers 14 residues. DNA of the CDR3: TGTGCCACCAGCAGAGCTGGCAGTCACAATGAGCAGTTCTTC. Translation: CATSRAGSHNEQFF. The full variable domain, with the rest looked up from reference TRBV15 and TRBJ2-1, is DAMVIQNPRYQVTQFGKPVTLSCSQTLNHNVMYWYQQKSSQAPKLLFHYYDKDFNNEADTPDNFQSRRPNTSFCFLDIRSPGLGDTAMYLCATSRAGSHNEQFFGPGTRLTVL.

The chain has TRBV15 and TRBJ1-2; tentative D call: TRBD1 (6 bases). V was clipped by 0 bases and J by 7 bases, with 9 bases between them. From germline, CDR1 is LNHNV and CDR2 YYDKDF (reference sequence). The CDR3 contains 13 residues. As DNA, the CDR3 is TGTGCCACCAGCAGAGAGAACAGGGTTGGCTACACCTTC. Its protein product is CATSRENRVGYTF. The complete variable domain, with remaining parts taken from reference TRBV15 and TRBJ1-2, reads DAMVIQNPRYQVTQFGKPVTLSCSQTLNHNVMYWYQQKSSQAPKLLFHYYDKDFNNEADTPDNFQSRRPNTSFCFLDIRSPGLGDTAMYLCATSRENRVGYTFGSGTRLTVV.

The chain recombines TRBV6-5 with TRBJ1-2; 9 nucleotides agree with TRBD1. Looked up from germline, CDR1 is MNHEY and CDR2 is SVGAGI. CDR3 length: 14 amino acids. V was pared by 5 bases and J by 4 bases, with 5 bases of the junction left unmatched. The DNA for the CDR3 is TGTGCCAGCAGTAAATTGGACAGGGGCTATGGCTACACCTTC. The encoded protein is CASSKLDRGYGYTF.

The chain combines TRBV4-1 with TRBJ1-2, with D tentatively TRBD1 (6 bases). The CDR3 has 18 residues. V lost 1 base to trimming and J lost 2 bases, with 20 bases between them. CDR1 MGHRA and CDR2 YSYEKL come from the germline V gene. CDR3 region: CASSQVAGGQAQNYGYTF. The CDR3 DNA is TGCGCCAGCAGCCAAGTGGCGGGGGGCCAGGCCCAAAACTATGGCTACACCTTC.

The V gene is TRBV18, the J gene TRBJ1-1; D is uncertain. V lost 2 bases to trimming and J lost 0 bases, with 10 bases between them. Germline-derived CDR1 and CDR2 are KGHSH and LQKENI. This CDR3 comprises 15 residues. The CDR3 spells CASSPGRPMNTEAFF. The CDR3 DNA sequence: TGTGCCAGCTCACCAGGCAGGCCCATGAACACTGAAGCTTTCTTT.

The chain combines TRBV19 with TRBJ2-7; a possible D gene is TRBD1 (5 bases). Germline V gene data show CDR1 as LNHDA and CDR2 as SQIVND (reference sequence). Trimming stripped 5 bases from V and 4 bases from J, with 9 bases between. There are 12 residues in the CDR3. The CDR3 loop is CASSSQGYEQYF. The DNA for the CDR3 is TGTGCCAGTAGTTCTCAGGGTTACGAGCAGTACTTC.

This chain links TRBV5-8 with TRBJ2-7, with TRBD1 matching over 9 bases. Per the germline V gene, CDR1 is SGHTS and CDR2 is YDEGEE. The CDR3 has 14 residues. V was clipped by 3 bases and J by 6 bases; unmatched bases: 7. The CDR3 protein is CASSWGTGSGEQYF. In DNA, the CDR3 is TGTGCCAGCAGCTGGGGGACAGGGTCGGGCGAGCAGTACTTC.

V and J are TRBV27 and TRBJ1-4, with D unresolved. The CDR3 contains 13 residues. Germline CDR1 is MNHEY and CDR2 is SMNVEV (reference sequence). Trimming shortened V by 6 bases and J by 3 bases, and 8 bases separated the two germline ends. This CDR3 is CASREGANEKLFF. The CDR3 DNA reads TGTGCCAGCAGAGAGGGAGCTAATGAAAAACTGTTTTTT.

V is TRBV15 and J is TRBJ1-3, with TRBD1 matching 7 bases. The CDR3 sequence is 18 residues long. CDR1 LNHNV and CDR2 YYDKDF come from the germline V gene (reference sequence). The junction had 15 bases not matched to a gene; V was cut back by 3 bases and J by 4 bases. CDR3: CATSRALDRAITGNTIYF. In DNA, the CDR3 is TGTGCCACCAGCAGGGCCCTAGACAGGGCGATTACCGGAAACACCATATATTTT.

This sequence joins TRBV2 and TRBJ1-5; D possibly corresponds to TRBD1 (5 bases). Germline values: CDR1 SNHLY, CDR2 FYNNEI. This CDR3 has 12 residues. Trimming stripped 8 bases from V and 4 bases from J, with 9 bases between. The CDR3 DNA is TGTGCCAGCGGGGGGAGGAATCAGCCCCAGCATTTT. Translation gives CASGGRNQPQHF.

The chain joins TRBV6-5 to TRBJ2-5; TRBD2 matches at 8 bases. CDR1 is MNHEY, CDR2 SVGAGI, per germline. Trimming at V came to 5 bases and at J to 5 bases, leaving 7 bases not matched to a gene. The CDR3 has 14 amino acids. The CDR3, as DNA: TGTGCCAGCAGTCCCTCTTCGGGGGGGGAGACCCAGTACTTC. Protein sequence: CASSPSSGGETQYF.

The chain has TRBV29-1 and TRBJ1-2; the D gene is possibly TRBD1 (6 bases). The V end was cut by 7 bases, the J end by 6 bases, with 15 bases between. Looked up from germline, CDR1 is SQVTM and CDR2 is ANQGSEA. CDR3 size: 12 residues. As DNA, the CDR3 is TGCAGCGGGCGGGGGCAGGGAGATGGCTACACCTTC. This codes for CSGRGQGDGYTF.

The V call is TRBV10-1, the J call TRBJ2-2; D possibly corresponds to TRBD2 (6 bases). Trimming removed 1 base from V and 1 base from J, with 19 bases in between. The CDR3 runs 19 residues. Germline V gives CDR1 WNHNN, CDR2 SYGVQD (reference sequence). The CDR3 coding sequence is TGCGCCAGCAGTGAGTTGCGGGATCAGCCAGAGAAGAACACCGGGGAGCTGTTTTTT. Encoded protein: CASSELRDQPEKNTGELFF.

The V gene is TRBV28, the J gene TRBJ2-3; 10 bases align to TRBD2. This CDR3 comprises 16 residues. Losses at the gene ends were 6 bases for V and 1 base for J; bases not matched to a gene: 7. Germline V lookup: CDR1 MDHEN, CDR2 SYDVKM. The DNA of the CDR3 is TGTGCCAGCAGCCGAACTAGCGGGGTCCGCACAGATACGCAGTATTTT. This codes for CASSRTSGVRTDTQYF.

The CDR3 is CSVLEGKLFF. In DNA form, the CDR3 reads TGCAGCGTCCTAGAAGGAAAACTGTTTTTT. The chain combines TRBV29-1 with TRBJ1-4; D is undetermined. Looked up from germline, CDR1 is SQVTM and CDR2 is ANQGSEA. Trimming shortened V by 6 bases and J by 10 bases, and 9 bases separated the two germline ends. This CDR3 region has 10 residues.

The gene calls are TRBV5-1 and TRBJ2-1; D unclear. Trimming shortened V by 0 bases and J by 5 bases, and 12 bases separated the two germline ends. Looked up from germline, CDR1 is SGHRS and CDR2 is YFSETQ. The CDR3 spans 15 residues. CDR3 DNA sequence: TGCGCCAGCAGCTTGGGCTTTTCTATAAACAATGAGCAGTTCTTC. As protein: CASSLGFSINNEQFF. Drawing the rest from reference TRBV5-1 and TRBJ2-1, the complete variable domain is KAGVTQTPRYLIKTRGQQVTLSCSPISGHRSVSWYQQTPGQGLQFLFEYFSETQRNKGNFPGRFSGRQFSNSRSEMNVSTLELGDSALYLCASSLGFSINNEQFFGPGTRLTVL.

This chain uses TRBV5-1 with TRBJ1-1, with D maybe TRBD1 (5 bases). The germline CDR1 and CDR2 sequences are SGHRS and YFSETQ. The germline V and J ends were trimmed by 0 bases and 1 base, with 7 bases remaining between them. The CDR3 spans 14 residues. CDR3 in amino acids: CASSLGGSNTEAFF. CDR3 DNA sequence: TGCGCCAGCAGCTTGGGGGGCTCGAACACTGAAGCTTTCTTT.

This clone has just one count. The rearrangement links TRBV10-1 to TRBJ2-2, with no clear D. This CDR3 comprises 14 residues. The germline gives CDR1 WNHNN, CDR2 SYGVQD (reference sequence). The V end was cut by 6 bases, the J end by 1 base, with 9 bases between. CDR3 coding DNA: TGCGCCAGCAGGGAGAGACAGAACACCGGGGAGCTGTTTTTT. It specifies CASRERQNTGELFF.

CDR3 DNA sequence: TGCGCCAGCAGCCAAGATCCGGGGGGGGTAGATCAGCCCCAGCATTTT. It is translated as CASSQDPGGVDQPQHF. The chain employs TRBV4-1 and TRBJ1-5; D perhaps matches TRBD1 (5 bases). CDR3 length: 16 residues. Germline-derived CDR1 and CDR2 are MGHRA and YSYEKL. Trimming took 0 bases from V and 5 from J, leaving 14 bases between them.

This chain uses TRBV27 with TRBJ1-2; 11 bases are shared with TRBD1. Germline V gene lookup returns CDR1 MNHEY and CDR2 SMNVEV (reference sequence). CDR3 length: 15 amino acids. The trim removed 5 bases at V and 4 bases at J, leaving 6 bases unmatched. CDR3 nucleotides: TGTGCCAGCAGTCCTCGGACAGGGGGCGCCTATGGCTACACCTTC. Protein product: CASSPRTGGAYGYTF.

In this sample, this clone turned up once. The V call is TRBV4-3, the J call TRBJ2-3; a weak D match, TRBD2 (6 bases). CDR3 length: 18 amino acids. The V end lost 0 bases, the J end lost 0 bases, and 16 bases lay between the germline ends. Per the germline V gene, CDR1 is LGHNA and CDR2 is YSLEER. This CDR3 reads CASSQEIMGGASTDTQYF. CDR3 nucleotide sequence: TGCGCCAGCAGCCAAGAAATCATGGGCGGGGCCAGCACAGATACGCAGTATTTT.

Written as DNA, the CDR3 is TGTGCCAGCAGTTACGTTAACGAGCAGTACTTC. It is translated as CASSYVNEQYF. This rearrangement joins TRBV6-2 or TRBV6-3 to TRBJ2-7; D is unresolved. Deletions cut 2 bases from V and 5 bases from J, with 4 bases between. Germline V gene data show CDR1 as MNHEY and CDR2 as SVGEGT. There are 11 residues in the CDR3.

The rearrangement uses TRBV27 and TRBJ2-3; 9 bases are shared with TRBD2. The V gene's germline CDR1 is MNHEY and CDR2 SMNVEV (reference sequence). This CDR3 has 15 residues. V lost 8 bases and J lost 5; bases outside the gene matches: 11. The CDR3: CASRGREGRRDTQYF. The CDR3 DNA sequence: TGTGCCAGCCGAGGGCGGGAGGGCCGGAGAGATACGCAGTATTTT.

The genes are TRBV6-5 and TRBJ1-5; D is unclear. The CDR3 consists of 12 residues. V was pared by 7 bases and J by 6 bases, with 10 bases between. CDR1 MNHEY and CDR2 SVGAGI come from the germline V gene. CDR3: CASTAGSQPQHF. The CDR3 DNA follows: TGTGCCAGCACCGCCGGGAGTCAGCCCCAGCATTTT.

The V call is TRBV28, the J call TRBJ2-2, with 10 bases that match TRBD1. The CDR3 is 16 residues long. V lost 3 bases, J lost 5 bases, and 6 bases stayed unmatched. Germline V gene lookup returns CDR1 MDHEN and CDR2 SYDVKM. CDR3 residues: CASSLGTGATTGELFF. In DNA form, the CDR3 reads TGTGCCAGCAGTTTGGGGACAGGGGCCACTACCGGGGAGCTGTTTTTT.

The chain couples TRBV30 to TRBJ1-6, with TRBD1 as a possible D gene (5 bases). Trimming took off 4 bases at V and 4 bases at J, with 17 bases between the two ends. The germline V gene has CDR1 GTSNPN and CDR2 SVGIG (reference sequence). The CDR3 loop spans 16 amino acids. CDR3 protein: CAWTYGGEKYNSPLHF. For the CDR3, the DNA is TGTGCCTGGACATATGGAGGGGAAAAGTATAATTCACCCCTCCACTTT.

The chain combines TRBV11-3 with TRBJ1-1, with 7 positions matching TRBD1. Germline V gene lookup returns CDR1 SGHNT and CDR2 YENEEA. V shed 3 bases and J 11 bases; nucleotides not matched to a gene: 6. CDR3 length: 12 amino acids. In DNA form, the CDR3 reads TGTGCCAGCAGCTTTGACAGGGTGAACGCTTTCTTT. As protein: CASSFDRVNAFF.

The V and J genes are TRBV19 and TRBJ1-5, with D possibly matching TRBD1 (5 bases). Per the germline V gene, CDR1 is LNHDA and CDR2 is SQIVND (reference sequence). V lost 4 bases and J 0 bases, leaving 13 bases between the germline ends. This CDR3 has 16 amino acids. The CDR3 DNA sequence: TGTGCCAGTAGTAGTAACGGCAGGGCTAGCAATCAGCCCCAGCATTTT. This encodes CASSSNGRASNQPQHF.

The gene calls are TRBV30 and TRBJ1-5; tentative D call: TRBD1 (5 bases). The CDR3 loop spans 12 amino acids. Germline V gene data show CDR1 as GTSNPN and CDR2 as SVGIG (reference sequence). The V gene lost 2 bases and the J gene lost 7 bases, with 9 bases spanning the gap. Here the CDR3 DNA reads TGTGCCTGGAGTAGGGGTGGACAGCCCCAGCATTTT. Residues: CAWSRGGQPQHF.